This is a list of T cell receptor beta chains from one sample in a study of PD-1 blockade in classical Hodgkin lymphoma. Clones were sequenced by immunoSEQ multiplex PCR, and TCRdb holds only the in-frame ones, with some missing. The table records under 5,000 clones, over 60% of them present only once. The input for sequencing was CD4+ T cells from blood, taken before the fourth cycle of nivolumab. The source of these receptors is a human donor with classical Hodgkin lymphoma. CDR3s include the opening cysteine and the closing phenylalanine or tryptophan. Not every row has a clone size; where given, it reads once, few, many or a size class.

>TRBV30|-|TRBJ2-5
CAWSADLVVETQYF
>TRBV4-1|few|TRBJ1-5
CASSQDGQGAQPQHF
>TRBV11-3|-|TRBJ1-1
CASSSRGRAEAFF
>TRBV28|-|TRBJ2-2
CASSLGGPTGELFF
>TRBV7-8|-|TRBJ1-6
CASSLLSGGRGSNSPLHF
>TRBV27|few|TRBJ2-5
CASSLWGAQETQYF
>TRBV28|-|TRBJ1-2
CASSLGGNYGYTF
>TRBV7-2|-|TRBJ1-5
CASSLSYRGADQPQHF
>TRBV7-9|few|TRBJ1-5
CASSLGKQPQHF
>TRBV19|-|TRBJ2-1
CASSTGTSSYNEQFF
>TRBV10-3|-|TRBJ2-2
CAITRGGAPGELFF
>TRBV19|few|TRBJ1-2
CASSIGGRYGYTF
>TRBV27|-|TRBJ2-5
CASSSGTGGVETQYF
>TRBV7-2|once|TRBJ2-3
CASSLAASGAEDTQYF
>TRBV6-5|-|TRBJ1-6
CASSGEGYNSPLHF
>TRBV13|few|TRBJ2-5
CASSLVSGGFQETQYF
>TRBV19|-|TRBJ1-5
CASHTLYSNQPQHF
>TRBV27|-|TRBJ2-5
CASSVDRGTETQYF
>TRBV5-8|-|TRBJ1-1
CASRNRRRTGRGTEAFF
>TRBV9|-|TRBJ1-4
CASSVGAGLPGSEKLFF
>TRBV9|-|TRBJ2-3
CASSGRAGTTDTQYF
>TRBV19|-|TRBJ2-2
CASGSLRDSPTGELFF
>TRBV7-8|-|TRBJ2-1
CASSNSGGAYNEQFF
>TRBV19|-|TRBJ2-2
CASRTSGDTGGLFF
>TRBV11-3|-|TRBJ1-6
CASSLDSGVQSPLHF
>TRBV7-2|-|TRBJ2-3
CASSLPSGDTQYF
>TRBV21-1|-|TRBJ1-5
CASSLGAKVSGQPQHF
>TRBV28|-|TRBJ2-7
CASSLPAGRTRQYF
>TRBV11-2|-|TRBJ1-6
CASSGMGDSPLHF
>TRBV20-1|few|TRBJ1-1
CSAGANTEAFF
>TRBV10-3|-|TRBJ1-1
CAISERGGTEAFF
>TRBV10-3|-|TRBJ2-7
CAISWAVSYEQYF
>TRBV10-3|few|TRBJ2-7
CAISELTDHEQYF
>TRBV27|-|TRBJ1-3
CASSPRQGANSSGNTIYF
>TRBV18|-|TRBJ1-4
CASSPQGTTNEKLFF
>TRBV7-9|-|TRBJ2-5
CASSLRGSETQYF
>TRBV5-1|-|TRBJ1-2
CASQGPGQGDYGYTF
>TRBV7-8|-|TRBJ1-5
CASSSNRGRGQPQHF
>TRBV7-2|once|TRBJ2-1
CASSSTSGRQFF
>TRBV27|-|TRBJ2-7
CASSFAGGTYEQYF
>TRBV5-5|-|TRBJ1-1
CASSLAEGIPLFFSEAFF
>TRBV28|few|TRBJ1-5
CASRRESYSNQPQHF
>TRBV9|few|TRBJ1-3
CASSSGTSGNTIYF
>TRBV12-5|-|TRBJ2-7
CASGRGSTWEQYF
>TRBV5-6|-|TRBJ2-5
CASSSQGAETQYF
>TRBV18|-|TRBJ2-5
CASSPGTGRRQETQYF
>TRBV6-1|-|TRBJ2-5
CASSESGTAKTQYF
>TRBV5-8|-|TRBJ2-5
CASSQDADSQETQYF
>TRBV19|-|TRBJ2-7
CASSPTLRSYEQYF
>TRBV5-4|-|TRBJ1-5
CASSFLDQPQHF
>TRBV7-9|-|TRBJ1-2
CASSLYGPRGYGYTF
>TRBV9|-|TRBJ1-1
CASSLDTGRNTEAFF
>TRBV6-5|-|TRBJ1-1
CASITRDLTEAFF
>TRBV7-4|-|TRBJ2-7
CASSLDVTYEQYF
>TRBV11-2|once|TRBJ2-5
CATRLAGGRETQYF
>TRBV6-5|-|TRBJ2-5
CASRGFGGKETQYF